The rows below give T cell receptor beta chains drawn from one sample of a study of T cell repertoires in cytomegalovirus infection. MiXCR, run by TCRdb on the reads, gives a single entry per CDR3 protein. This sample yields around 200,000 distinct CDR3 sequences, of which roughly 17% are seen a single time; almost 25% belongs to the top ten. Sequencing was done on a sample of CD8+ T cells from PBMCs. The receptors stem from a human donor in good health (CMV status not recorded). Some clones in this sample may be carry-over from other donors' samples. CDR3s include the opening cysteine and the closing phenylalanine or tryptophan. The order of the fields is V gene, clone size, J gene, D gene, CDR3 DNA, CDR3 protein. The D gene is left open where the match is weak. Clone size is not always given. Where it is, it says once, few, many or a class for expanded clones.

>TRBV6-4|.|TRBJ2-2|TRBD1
TGTGCCAGCAGCCGGACAGGGGTTACCGGGGAGCTGTTTTTT
CASSRTGVTGELFF
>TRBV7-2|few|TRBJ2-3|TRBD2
TGTGCCAGCAGCTTCCGACCCTATGATGCTAGCGGGGACACAGATACGCAGTATTTT
CASSFRPYDASGDTDTQYF
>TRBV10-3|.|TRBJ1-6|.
TGTGCCATCAGGGACGGGCACAAAGGCTCCTATAATTCACCCCTCCACTTT
CAIRDGHKGSYNSPLHF
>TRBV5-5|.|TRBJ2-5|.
TGTGCCAGCAGCTTCGCAGGGCAGGAAGAGACCCAGTACTTC
CASSFAGQEETQYF
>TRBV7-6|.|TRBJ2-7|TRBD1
TGTGCCAGCAGCAAGGACAGGGTATACGACGAGCAGTACTTC
CASSKDRVYDEQYF
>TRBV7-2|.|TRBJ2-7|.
TGTGCCAGCAGCGCTTCCTCGGTGGTGCGGTCCTACGAGCAGTACTTC
CASSASSVVRSYEQYF
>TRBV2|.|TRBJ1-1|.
TGTGCCAGCAGTACCGCTGAAGCTTTCTTT
CASSTAEAFF
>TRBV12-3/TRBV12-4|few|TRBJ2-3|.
TGTGCCAGCAGCTCGCGGGGGCCCGGAGATACGCAGTATTTT
CASSSRGPGDTQYF
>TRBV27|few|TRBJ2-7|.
TGTGCCAGCCGGGACGGCGACTATTGGGAGCAGTACTTC
CASRDGDYWEQYF
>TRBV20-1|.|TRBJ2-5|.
TGCAGTGCTAGAGGATTGACAGACGAGACTTCTAAGAGAACCCAGTACTTC
CSARGLTDETSKRTQYF
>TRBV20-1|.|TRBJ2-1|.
TGCAGTGCTAGAGTCCAGGGAAATCGAATTGAGCAGTTCTTC
CSARVQGNRIEQFF
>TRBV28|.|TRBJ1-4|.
TGTGCCAGCAGTTGGGCGAGCGAAAAACTGTTTTTT
CASSWASEKLFF
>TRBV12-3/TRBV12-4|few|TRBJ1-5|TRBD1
TGTGCCAGCAGGACGGGACAGAGCAATCAGCCCCAGCATTTT
CASRTGQSNQPQHF
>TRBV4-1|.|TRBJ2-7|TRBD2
TGCGCCAGCAGCCCAAATCAACTAGCGGGGGGGTCCTACGAGCAGTACTTC
CASSPNQLAGGSYEQYF
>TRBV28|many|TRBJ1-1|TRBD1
TGTGCCAGCCGGACAGGGGTAGACACTGAAGCTTTCTTT
CASRTGVDTEAFF
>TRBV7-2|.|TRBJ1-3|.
TGTGCCAGCAGCTTAGATCCATTCAGCGGAAGAAACACCATATATTTT
CASSLDPFSGRNTIYF
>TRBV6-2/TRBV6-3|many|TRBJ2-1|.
TGTGCCAGCAGCCCGGACACTTACAATGAGCAGTTCTTC
CASSPDTYNEQFF
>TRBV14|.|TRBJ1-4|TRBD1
TGTGCCAGCAGCCTTCAGAGGGGGCCGTATGAAAAACTGTTTTTT
CASSLQRGPYEKLFF
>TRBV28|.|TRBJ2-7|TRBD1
TGTGCCAGCAGTTCCTTGATCATTCATTCCGGGACAGACGTCTACGAGCAGTACTTC
CASSSLIIHSGTDVYEQYF
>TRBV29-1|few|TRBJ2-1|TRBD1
TGCAGCGTTCAGACAGGGAGTAATGAGCAGTTCTTC
CSVQTGSNEQFF
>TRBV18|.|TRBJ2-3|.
TGTGCCAGCTCACCCGGGGTTAGCACAGATACGCAGTATTTT
CASSPGVSTDTQYF
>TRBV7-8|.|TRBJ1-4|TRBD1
TGTGCCAGCATCTTGGGACAGGGGGCTGTAACTAATGAAAAACTGTTTTTT
CASILGQGAVTNEKLFF
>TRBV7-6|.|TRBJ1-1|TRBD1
TGTGCCAGCAGCCGGGACAGGGGGAACACTGAAGCTTTCTTT
CASSRDRGNTEAFF
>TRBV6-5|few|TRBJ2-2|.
TGTGCCAGCAGCATGGGGGTCACCGGGGAGCTGTTTTTT
CASSMGVTGELFF
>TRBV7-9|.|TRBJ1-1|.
TGTGCCAGCAGCTCCCTGGGACAGAACACTGAAGCTTTCTTT
CASSSLGQNTEAFF
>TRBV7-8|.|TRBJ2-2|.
TGTGCCAGCAGCTTCCGGGACGGGAACACCGGGGAGCTGTTTTTT
CASSFRDGNTGELFF
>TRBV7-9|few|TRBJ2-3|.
TGTGCCAGCAATCCCACGCAAATCGCCACAGATACGCAGTATTTT
CASNPTQIATDTQYF
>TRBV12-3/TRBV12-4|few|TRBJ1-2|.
TGTGCCAGCAGTTCCCCCGAACAGAGGGCTAACTATGGCTACACCTTC
CASSSPEQRANYGYTF
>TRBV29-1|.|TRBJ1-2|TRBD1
TGCAGCGTGAGGAGGGGGCAGGACTATGGCTACACCTTC
CSVRRGQDYGYTF
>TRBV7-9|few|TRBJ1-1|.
TGTGCCAGCAGCTTAGTCGCGGAGGGTTGGTGGGGGGTTGGCACTGAAGCTTTCTTT
CASSLVAEGWWGVGTEAFF
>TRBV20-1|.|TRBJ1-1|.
TGCAGTGCGACGAATGAGAACACTGAAGCTTTCTTT
CSATNENTEAFF
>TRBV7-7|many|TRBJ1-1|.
TGTGCTAGCAGCTTTAGGGCGAACACTGAAGCTTTCTTT
CASSFRANTEAFF
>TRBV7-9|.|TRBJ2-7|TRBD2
TGTGCCAGCAGCTTACCGGCCCCTAGCGGATCCTACGAGCAGTACTTC
CASSLPAPSGSYEQYF
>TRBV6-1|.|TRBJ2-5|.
TGTGCCAGCAGTGAAGGTGGGGCGACGCTCCAAGAGACCCAGTACTTC
CASSEGGATLQETQYF
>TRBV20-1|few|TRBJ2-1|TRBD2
TGCAGTGCTTTGACTAGCGGGGGGCTTTACAATGAGCAGTTCTTC
CSALTSGGLYNEQFF
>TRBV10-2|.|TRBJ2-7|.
TGCGCCAGCAGATCGTCGAGTGAAGGCCACGAGCAGTACTTC
CASRSSSEGHEQYF
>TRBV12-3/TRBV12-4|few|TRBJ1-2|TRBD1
TGTGCCAGCAGTTTAGGGGCAGGGGGCTATGGCTACACCTTC
CASSLGAGGYGYTF
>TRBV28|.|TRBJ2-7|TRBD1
TGTGCCAGCAGTTTCAGGGACAGGGACGAGCAGTACTTC
CASSFRDRDEQYF
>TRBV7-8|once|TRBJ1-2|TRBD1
TGTGCCAGCAGCGGCAGGGACAGGGTTTTTGTCGGCTACACCTTC
CASSGRDRVFVGYTF
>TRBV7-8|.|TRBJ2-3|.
TGTGCCAGCAGCTTAGCGCCGAGGGCAGATACGCAGTATTTT
CASSLAPRADTQYF
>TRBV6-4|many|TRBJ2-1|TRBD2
TGTGCCAGCAGTCGACTAGCGGGGGGACACAATGAGCAGTTCTTC
CASSRLAGGHNEQFF
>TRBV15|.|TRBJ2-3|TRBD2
TGTGCCACCAGCAGAGGCCCGGCGGAACCGACTAGCGGGGGCTCCACAGATACGCAGTATTTT
CATSRGPAEPTSGGSTDTQYF
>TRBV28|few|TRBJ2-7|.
TGTGCCAGCGGTGCCCGGAGCTCCTACGAGCAGTACTTC
CASGARSSYEQYF
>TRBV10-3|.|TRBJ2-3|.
TGTGCCATCAGTGCATCCGGATACACAGATACGCAGTATTTT
CAISASGYTDTQYF
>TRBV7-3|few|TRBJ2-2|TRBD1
TGTGCCAGCAGCGCGACCGGGACAGGCGCTTCCTCGGAGCTGTTTTTT
CASSATGTGASSELFF
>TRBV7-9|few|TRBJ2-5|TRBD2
TGTGCCAGCAGCTCGGGCAGCGGGGGCAATAAGGAGACCCAGTACTTC
CASSSGSGGNKETQYF
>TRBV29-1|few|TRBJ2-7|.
TGCAGCGCCCTGATGGGGGCTTCCTACGAGCAGTACTTC
CSALMGASYEQYF